This entry describes one T cell receptor (beta chain). The clone's antigen remains unknown. Base qualities are not at hand, and no much larger clone is one base apart. This sample was included in a study of OX40 agonist ivuxolimab in advanced cancers. Study-level background: Ivuxolimab, which targeted the costimulatory receptor OX40 (CD134), was an agonistic, fully human IgG2 monoclonal antibody. Patients were allowed to have had prior anti-PD-1, anti-PD-L1 or anti-CTLA-4 therapy, and approximately 40% of the dose-escalation patients had previously received checkpoint inhibitors. Among the approximately 54 dose-escalation patients, around 19 had hepatocellular carcinoma, approximately 15 melanoma, 9 renal cell carcinoma and 9 head and neck cancer. The monotherapy dose-escalation portion (N of about 50 patients) of the phase I ivuxolimab trial is reported in the paper. Intravenous ivuxolimab was administered to patients every 2 weeks at six dose levels: 0.01, 0.1, 0.3, 1.5, 3 and 10 mg/kg. Peripheral TCRbeta sequencing aimed to test whether ivuxolimab altered TCR sequence diversity and caused clonal T-cell expansion. Partial responses occurred in three dose-escalation patients: two with cutaneous melanoma and one with hepatocellular carcinoma. In the dose-escalation cohort, nearly 85% of patients were male, and the mean age was roughly 60 years with a range of roughly 20 to 79. The study at large found these results: Clonal expansion of both CD4+ and CD8+ blood T cells was observed from baseline to week 6 at doses 0.1 to 3.0 mg/kg. In the 0.1-3.0 mg/kg groups, partial responders were among the patients with the lowest normalized peripheral clonal expansion, particularly in CD8+ T cells. After ivuxolimab, more expanded clones were found on average in CD8+ T cells than in CD4+ T cells. Antigen specificity was not determined for the clonally expanded peripheral T cells. Low levels of normalized T-cell clonal expansion were also shown by some nonresponding patients.

Genomic DNA was extracted from sorted cells for sequencing of the TCRbeta CDR3 region. The immunoSEQ Assay was used for sequencing of TCRbeta CDR3 regions. TCRdb limited this immuneACCESS table to in-frame rearrangements with V and J called. A share of clones is missing; checked studies link under half to unresolved V genes, and the rest is unexplained. Within this sample are around 70,000 clones, with about 90% of them counted one time only. The ten largest clones add up to 7.6% of the sample. The trial excluded patients who had a history of autoimmune disease or were on systemic immunosuppression. Peripheral blood for TCR sequencing was collected from all dose cohorts at baseline, on cycle 4 day 1, and on cycle 7 day 1. Samples came from an open-label, multicenter, first-in-human phase I dose-escalation trial of ivuxolimab. Adults with locally advanced or metastatic melanoma, renal cell, hepatocellular, or head and neck squamous cell carcinoma were enrolled in the trial. Before TCR sequencing, CD4+ T cells and CD8+ T cells were sorted from peripheral blood as separate populations.

Sequences were derived from CD4+ or CD8+ T cells sorted from blood, sampled in a trial of the OX40 agonist ivuxolimab. This clonotype was obtained from an adult with an advanced solid tumor such as melanoma, head and neck, liver or kidney cancer.

The CDR3 region: CASSLQDRTYEQYF. At the DNA level, the sequence is TGTGCCAGCAGTTTACAGGACAGGACCTACGAGCAGTACTTC. The chain joins TRBV27 to TRBJ2-7; TRBD1 lines up with 7 middle nucleotides. Counted from cysteine to phenylalanine, this CDR3 has 14 amino acids. Solely the CDR3 DNA is kept, with 42 bases framed from the first base. CDR1 and CDR2 are read off the germline V gene (reference sequence) as MNHEY and SMNVEV. The germline V and J ends show losses of 2 bases and 2 bases respectively, and no gene match explains 3 bases of the junction.